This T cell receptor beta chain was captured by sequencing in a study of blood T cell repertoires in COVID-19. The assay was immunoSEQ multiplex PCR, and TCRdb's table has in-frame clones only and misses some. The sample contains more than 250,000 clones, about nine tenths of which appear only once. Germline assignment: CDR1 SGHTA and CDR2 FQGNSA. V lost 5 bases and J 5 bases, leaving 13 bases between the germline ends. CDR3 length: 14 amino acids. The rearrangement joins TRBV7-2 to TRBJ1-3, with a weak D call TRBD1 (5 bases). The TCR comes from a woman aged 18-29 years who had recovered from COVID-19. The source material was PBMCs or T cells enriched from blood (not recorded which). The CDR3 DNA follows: TGTGCCAGCAGCCCCCAGGGAGGCCGAAACACCATATATTTT. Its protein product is CASSPQGGRNTIYF.